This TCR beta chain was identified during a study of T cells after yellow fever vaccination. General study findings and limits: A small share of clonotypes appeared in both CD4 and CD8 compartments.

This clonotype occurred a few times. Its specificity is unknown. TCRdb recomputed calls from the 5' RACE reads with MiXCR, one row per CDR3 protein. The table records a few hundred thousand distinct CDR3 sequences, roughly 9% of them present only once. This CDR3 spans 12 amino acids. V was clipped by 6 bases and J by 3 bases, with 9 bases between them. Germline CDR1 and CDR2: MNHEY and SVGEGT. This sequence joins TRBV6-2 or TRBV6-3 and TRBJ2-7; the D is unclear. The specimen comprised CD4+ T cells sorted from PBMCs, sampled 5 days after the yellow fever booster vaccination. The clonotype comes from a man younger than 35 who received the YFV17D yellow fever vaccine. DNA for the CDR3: TGTGCCAGCAGCTATTCCCTCTACGAGCAGTACTTC. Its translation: CASSYSLYEQYF.